Reported below is one T cell receptor beta chain. The record originates from a study of blood T cell repertoires in COVID-19. About the study: Samples representing acute and convalescent COVID-19 were sourced from the United States, Italy and Spain.

Sequenced by immunoSEQ multiplex PCR; TCRdb stores in-frame clones only, minus some. This sample has more than 100,000 clones, with about four fifths found just once. The trim removed 4 bases at V and 7 bases at J, leaving 7 bases unmatched. The germline V gene encodes CDR1 LGHDT and CDR2 YNNKEL (reference sequence). The CDR3 runs to 14 residues. The rearrangement joins TRBV3-1 (or the pseudogene TRBV3-2) to TRBJ1-2; 9 nucleotides agree with TRBD1. The receptor was derived from a woman aged 25 to 39 who had recovered from COVID-19. The sequenced material came from peripheral blood. CDR3 loop: CASSPQGAGFGYTF. For the CDR3, the DNA is TGTGCCAGCAGCCCACAGGGGGCGGGTTTTGGCTACACCTTC.